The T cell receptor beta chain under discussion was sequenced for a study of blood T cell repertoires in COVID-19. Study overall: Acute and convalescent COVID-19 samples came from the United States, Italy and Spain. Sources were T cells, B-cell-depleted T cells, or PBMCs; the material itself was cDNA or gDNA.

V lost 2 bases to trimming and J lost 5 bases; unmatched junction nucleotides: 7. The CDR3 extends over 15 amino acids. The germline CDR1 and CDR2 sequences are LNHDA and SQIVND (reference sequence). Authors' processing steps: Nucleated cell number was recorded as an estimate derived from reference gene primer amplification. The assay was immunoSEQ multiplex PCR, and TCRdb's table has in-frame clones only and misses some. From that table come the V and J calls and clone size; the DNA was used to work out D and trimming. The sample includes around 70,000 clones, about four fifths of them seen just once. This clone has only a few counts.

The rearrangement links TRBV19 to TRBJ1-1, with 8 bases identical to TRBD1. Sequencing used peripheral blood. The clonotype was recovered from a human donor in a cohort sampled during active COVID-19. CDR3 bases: TGTGCCAGTAGTATAACCCAGGGGGCAACAACTGAAGCTTTCTTT. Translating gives CASSITQGATTEAFF.